These 15 T cell receptor beta chains were sequenced from one sample in a study of blood T cell repertoires in COVID-19. TCRdb's copy holds only in-frame clones and misses some; the assay was immunoSEQ multiplex PCR. The repertoire holds around 120,000 clones, with about 86% as singletons. Sequencing used peripheral blood. These receptors came from a woman between 45 and 60 years old with active or convalescent COVID-19.

The chain uses TRBV4-1 and TRBJ2-7; 9 bases are shared with TRBD2. Germline CDR1 is MGHRA and CDR2 is YSYEKL. With 1 base clipped from V and 7 bases from J, the junction kept 5 bases outside the gene matches. The CDR3 totals 14 residues. The DNA for the CDR3 is TGCGCCAGCAGCCAAGTAGCGGGAGCGAGAGAGCAGTACTTC. This sequence encodes CASSQVAGAREQYF.

The rearrangement links TRBV11-2 to TRBJ2-7; D is possibly TRBD1 (5 bases). Looked up from germline, CDR1 is SGHAT and CDR2 is FQNNGV. The CDR3 extends over 14 amino acids. The V end lost 4 bases, the J end lost 2 bases, and 12 bases lay between the germline ends. The chain's CDR3 is CASSYPGIPYEQYF. For the CDR3, the DNA is TGTGCCAGCAGCTATCCAGGGATCCCCTACGAGCAGTACTTC.

This clone was counted only a few times. The CDR3 nucleotides are TGTGCCAGCAGCCCGAGACAGGGCTACGAGCAGTACTTC. It is translated as CASSPRQGYEQYF. V is TRBV7-2 and J is TRBJ2-7; the match to TRBD1 covers 7 bases. Germline V CDR1 and CDR2: SGHTA, FQGNSA. The CDR3 is 13 residues long. Losses at the gene ends were 5 bases for V and 3 bases for J; bases not matched to a gene: 4.

J is TRBJ1-2 and V is TRBV10-3; 7 nucleotides match TRBD1. This CDR3 is built from 15 residues. CDR1 is ENHRY, CDR2 SYGVKD, per germline. After removal of 0 bases from V and 5 bases from J, the junction contained 6 bases not matched to a gene. CDR3 sequence: CAISESGTELYGYTF. The CDR3 region has the DNA TGTGCCATCAGTGAGTCGGGGACAGAACTTTATGGCTACACCTTC.

This sequence joins TRBV21-1 and TRBJ2-1; the tabulated D call, TRBD2, remains unverified against the DNA. TRBV21-1 is a pseudogene locus. The CDR3 runs 14 residues. CDR3 in amino acids: CASSKSGGQNEQFF. DNA of the CDR3: TGTGCCAGCAGCAAATCAGGAGGGCAAAATGAGCAGTTCTTC.

The chain combines TRBV2 with TRBJ1-2; 8 bases map to TRBD1. V lost 7 bases and J lost 0; bases outside the gene matches: 7. CDR1 and CDR2 from the germline V gene are SNHLY and FYNNEI. The CDR3 loop spans 15 amino acids. The DNA of the CDR3 is TGTGCCAGCAAGGCAGGGGGCTCAGCTAACTATGGCTACACCTTC. The encoded protein is CASKAGGSANYGYTF.

The chain recombines TRBV7-2 with TRBJ2-1, with 8 bases aligning to TRBD2. This CDR3 is 16 amino acids long. The J segment lost 0 bases and the V segment lost 1 base, leaving 2 bases of the junction unmatched. Germline CDR1 and CDR2: SGHTA and FQGNSA. The CDR3 DNA follows: TGTGCCAGCAGCTTAGGGAGCGGGAGCTCCTACAATGAGCAGTTCTTC. Its protein is CASSLGSGSSYNEQFF.

The genes are TRBV9 and TRBJ2-2; 8 bases are shared with TRBD1. Germline V gene lookup returns CDR1 SGDLS and CDR2 YYNGEE. CDR3 length: 16 amino acids. V lost 0 bases to trimming and J lost 1 base; unmatched junction nucleotides: 2. The CDR3 DNA follows: TGTGCCAGCAGCGTAGATGGGACAGGGAACACCGGGGAGCTGTTTTTT. The encoded protein is CASSVDGTGNTGELFF.

Many counts were recorded for this clone. V and J are TRBV5-1 and TRBJ1-2, with a possible D match to TRBD1 (5 bases). Germline CDR1 reads SGHRS; CDR2 reads YFSETQ. V was shortened by 4 bases and J by 6 bases, with 13 bases between the two germline ends. This CDR3 contains 13 residues. In DNA form, the CDR3 reads TGCGCCAGCAGCAGGAGGGGCTCCGATGGCTACACCTTC. Protein product: CASSRRGSDGYTF.

This chain links TRBV19 with TRBJ2-7; 7 nucleotides align to TRBD1. This CDR3 has 15 amino acids. The trim removed 6 bases at V and 2 bases at J, leaving 10 bases unmatched. CDR1 is LNHDA and CDR2 is SQIVND in the germline V gene (reference sequence). CDR3 region: CASRVEGASTYEQYF. The CDR3 DNA reads as TGTGCCAGTAGGGTTGAGGGGGCAAGTACCTACGAGCAGTACTTC.

V and J are TRBV11-2 and TRBJ2-7; D possibly corresponds to TRBD1 (6 bases). The CDR3 consists of 11 residues. The V and J ends lost 9 bases and 6 bases respectively, with 12 bases between them. Germline assignment: CDR1 SGHAT and CDR2 FQNNGV. CDR3: CASATGPEQYF. DNA of the CDR3: TGTGCCAGTGCCACAGGGCCCGAGCAGTACTTC.

The J gene is TRBJ2-2, the V gene TRBV5-1, with 7 bases aligning to TRBD2. The CDR3 consists of 15 residues. Per germline, CDR1 SGHRS and CDR2 YFSETQ. J was trimmed by 8 bases and V by 0 bases; bases with no gene match: 7. CDR3 amino acids: CASSLGGRGAGELFF. The CDR3 coding sequence is TGCGCCAGCAGCTTGGGCGGGAGAGGAGCTGGGGAGCTGTTTTTT.

The gene calls are TRBV11-2 and TRBJ2-7; D may be TRBD1 (6 bases). The V gene lost 1 base and the J gene lost 0 bases, with 16 bases spanning the gap. The CDR3 spans 17 residues. The V gene's germline CDR1 is SGHAT and CDR2 FQNNGV. CDR3 in amino acids: CASSLVQGDTSSYEQYF. The CDR3 DNA reads as TGTGCCAGCAGCTTAGTACAAGGGGACACGAGCTCCTACGAGCAGTACTTC.

The chain joins TRBV5-6 to TRBJ1-2; D is ambiguous. Germline CDR1 reads SGHDT; CDR2 reads YYEEEE. The length of the CDR3 is 13 residues. With 0 bases removed from V and 7 bases from J, the gap between germline ends came to 10 bases. The CDR3 loop reads CASSLVRVSGYTF. The CDR3 DNA is TGTGCCAGCAGCTTGGTACGGGTTAGTGGCTACACCTTC.

V gene TRBV28 combines with J gene TRBJ1-3; the match to TRBD1 covers 7 bases. This CDR3 comprises 17 residues. In germline, CDR1 is MDHEN, CDR2 SYDVKM. Trimming removed 5 bases from V and 2 bases from J; junction bases left unmatched: 12. This chain's CDR3 is CASSPTGVKGAGNTIYF. The DNA of the CDR3 is TGTGCCAGCAGTCCCACAGGGGTTAAGGGGGCTGGAAACACCATATATTTT.